This TCR beta chain came from a study of post-analysis software for immune sequencing data (dated by TCRdb to between 2015 and 2016). With regard to the full study: Disease courses on record covered relapsing-remitting, secondary progressive and progressive-relapsing multiple sclerosis, though some patients had no subtype annotation. The multiple sclerosis patient repertoires were compared with around ten previously published healthy control repertoires from donors aged roughly 6 to 27 years. A subset of samples was prepared in parallel using single-end sample barcoding, then pooled and co-amplified after Illumina adapter ligation. The paper as a whole reports these results and caveats: Normalized Chao1 diversity was significantly lower in multiple sclerosis patients than controls, suggesting substantial peripheral T-cell clonal expansion. The multiple sclerosis patient group was slightly younger than the control group. Patients showed significantly higher frequencies than controls for 4 or 5 TRBV segments, among them TRBV5-6, TRBV5-1 and TRBV20-1. Strong co-clustering of samples prepared in the same batch was shown by direct clustering with F measure, prompting a batch-effect correction.

To demonstrate the VDJtools post-analysis software, the study profiled TCR beta repertoires from the peripheral blood of about 13 young patients with multiple sclerosis. The multiple sclerosis patients were children and adolescents ranging in age from roughly 6 to 15 years. With respect to this clonotype: Its antigen is not yet known. No base quality values were provided; no much bigger clone lies one nucleotide off.

Library method: PCR. Reads for this sample came from an Illumina HiSeq 2500. Unique molecular identifiers were incorporated into TCR beta cDNA libraries to reduce PCR and sequencing biases. Roughly 0.5 million cDNA molecules were obtained per 1 to 10 million input T cells, so each molecule approximated one T cell. The patient libraries were prepared and sequenced using the same protocol as the earlier healthy control dataset. Samples belonging to the same batch were prepared together, multiplexed and sequenced on a shared HiSeq lane. The authors processed their data as follows. Raw barcoded reads were processed with MIGEC, and single-read molecular identifier groups were discarded before consensus assembly and CDR3 extraction. Clonotype tables were post-analysed with VDJtools, normalizing diversity by down-sampling all datasets to the smallest sample size. Repertoire overlap clustering matched CDR3 amino acid but not nucleotide sequences to correct batch-related cross-sample contamination. The raw public reads went through TCRdb reprocessing: fastp at Q25, MiXCR clone calling, in-frame beta chains kept. For every CDR3 protein sequence, its rows merge into one entry that carries the most common genes and DNA. For this entry, the V and J calls and clone size follow TCRdb and not the study's own pipeline. This sample is represented by 750,000 to 900,000 distinct CDR3 sequences; about 43% of them were singletons. Jointly, the top ten make up roughly 4.4% of the sample.

CDR1 and CDR2 (SGHTA, FQGTGA) derive from the germline V gene. The V and J ends are trimmed by 3 bases and 0 bases, leaving 15 bases between them. Taken from cysteine to phenylalanine, the CDR3 has 17 residues. Kept here is only the CDR3 DNA, which spans 51 bases and is read in frame from base 1. The sequenced sample consisted of blood. Recombination linked TRBV7-3 to TRBJ2-1; the D gene may be TRBD1 or TRBD2, since each aligns over 6 bases. The clonotype comes from a girl aged 5 to 17 with multiple sclerosis. The nucleotide sequence is given as TGTGCCAGCAGCTTTGCGGGACACGGTAGCTCCTACAATGAGCAGTTCTTC. Its product reads: CASSFAGHGSSYNEQFF.